The rows below give T cell receptor beta chains drawn from one sample of a study of CD4 T cells in relation to SARS-CoV-2 and coronaviruses. The data were produced by immunoSEQ multiplex PCR, yet TCRdb's version contains in-frame clones alone and is incomplete. The sample consists of 15,000 to 20,000 clones, about four fifths of them appearing once. These receptors have no identified antigens. The sample comprised CD4+ T cells from PBMCs, cultured in vitro. These receptors were obtained from a human donor in good health. CDR3s include the opening cysteine and the closing phenylalanine or tryptophan. D genes are given only for firm matches. The size of a clone is reported for some rows only, either as once, few or many, or as a class for expanded clones.

J gene: TRBJ1-2
V gene: TRBV20-1
D gene: TRBD1
clone size: NA
CDR3 DNA: TGCAGTGCTAGTGCCCCAGGGGGTTTTTATGGCTACACCTTC
CDR3 protein: CSASAPGGFYGYTF

J gene: TRBJ1-2
V gene: TRBV10-2
D gene: NA
clone size: once
CDR3 DNA: TGCGCCAGCAGTGAGTCTAAAGGATTCCGGGATGGCTACACCTTC
CDR3 protein: CASSESKGFRDGYTF

J gene: TRBJ2-1
V gene: TRBV6-1
D gene: TRBD1
clone size: NA
CDR3 DNA: TGTGCCAGCAGTGAAGGGACAGGGGGCTACAATGAGCAGTTCTTC
CDR3 protein: CASSEGTGGYNEQFF

J gene: TRBJ1-3
V gene: TRBV18
D gene: TRBD1
clone size: NA
CDR3 DNA: TGTGCCAGCTCACTCTCCGGGACAGGTCACCGCTCTGGAAACACCATATATTTT
CDR3 protein: CASSLSGTGHRSGNTIYF

J gene: TRBJ2-1
V gene: TRBV18
D gene: TRBD2
clone size: once
CDR3 DNA: TGTGCCAGCTCACCACTTAGCGGGGCCTACAATGAGCAGTTCTTC
CDR3 protein: CASSPLSGAYNEQFF

J gene: TRBJ1-5
V gene: TRBV24-1
D gene: TRBD1
clone size: NA
CDR3 DNA: TGTGCCACCAGTGACCAGGGGGTCGGTCCGGGGCTCCCGAAGGTTAATAGCAATCAGCCCCAGCATTTT
CDR3 protein: CATSDQGVGPGLPKVNSNQPQHF

J gene: TRBJ2-7
V gene: TRBV10-3
D gene: TRBD1
clone size: once
CDR3 DNA: TGTGCCATCAGGCCGGGACAGGGGGGATACGAGCAGTACTTC
CDR3 protein: CAIRPGQGGYEQYF

J gene: TRBJ2-5
V gene: TRBV21-1
D gene: NA
clone size: NA
CDR3 DNA: TGTGCCAGCAGCAAAGTAGTGAACCAGTACTTC
CDR3 protein: CASSKVVNQYF

J gene: TRBJ1-6
V gene: TRBV10-3
D gene: NA
clone size: NA
CDR3 DNA: TGTGCCATCAGTGAAGGGCGGAGCTCCTATAATTCACCCCTCCACTTT
CDR3 protein: CAISEGRSSYNSPLHF

J gene: TRBJ2-6
V gene: TRBV7-8
D gene: TRBD1
clone size: NA
CDR3 DNA: TGTGCCAGCAGCCCAGGTCGGGACAGAATTGGGGCCAACGTCCTGACTTTC
CDR3 protein: CASSPGRDRIGANVLTF

J gene: TRBJ2-7
V gene: TRBV5-1
D gene: NA
clone size: few
CDR3 DNA: TGCGCCAGCAGCTTGGTGGGACTTACCTACGAGCAGTACTTC
CDR3 protein: CASSLVGLTYEQYF

J gene: TRBJ2-2
V gene: TRBV5-5
D gene: NA
clone size: NA
CDR3 DNA: TGTGCCAGCAGCCGTTGGAGCTGGGGGCGATCGAACACCGGGGAGCTGTTTTTT
CDR3 protein: CASSRWSWGRSNTGELFF

J gene: TRBJ2-5
V gene: TRBV6-5
D gene: TRBD2
clone size: NA
CDR3 DNA: TGTGCCAGCGTCGGGGACTATCAAGAGACCCAGTACTTC
CDR3 protein: CASVGDYQETQYF

J gene: TRBJ2-1
V gene: TRBV5-1
D gene: NA
clone size: NA
CDR3 DNA: TGCGCCAGCAGCTTGGATTCAGGGGACGCCTACAATGAGCAGTTCTTC
CDR3 protein: CASSLDSGDAYNEQFF

J gene: TRBJ1-1
V gene: TRBV21-1
D gene: NA
clone size: NA
CDR3 DNA: TGTGCCAGCAGCACTCCTAGGGAACCGGGAGCTTTCTTT
CDR3 protein: CASSTPREPGAFF

J gene: TRBJ1-1
V gene: TRBV19
D gene: NA
clone size: NA
CDR3 DNA: TGTGCCAGTAGTATATCAGGGATTAACACTGAAGCTTTCTTT
CDR3 protein: CASSISGINTEAFF

J gene: TRBJ2-7
V gene: TRBV19
D gene: NA
clone size: NA
CDR3 DNA: TGTGCCAGTAAGAGGGCGGCTAGCGAGCCATCTGAGCAGTACTTC
CDR3 protein: CASKRAASEPSEQYF

J gene: TRBJ1-4
V gene: TRBV29-1
D gene: NA
clone size: NA
CDR3 DNA: TGCAGCGTTGTAGCGGGGACTGAAAAACTGTTTTTT
CDR3 protein: CSVVAGTEKLFF

J gene: TRBJ1-1
V gene: TRBV19
D gene: NA
clone size: NA
CDR3 DNA: TGTGCCAGTAGGACCTCTCAGAACACTGAAGCTTTCTTT
CDR3 protein: CASRTSQNTEAFF

J gene: TRBJ2-2
V gene: TRBV10-3
D gene: TRBD2
clone size: NA
CDR3 DNA: TGTGCCATCAGGCCGACTAGCGGGAGTACGGGCACCGGGGAGCTGTTTTTT
CDR3 protein: CAIRPTSGSTGTGELFF

J gene: TRBJ2-3
V gene: TRBV5-4
D gene: NA
clone size: once
CDR3 DNA: TGTGCCAGCAGCTCTGCGCTGACGGGACGGGAAGGTACGCAGTATTTT
CDR3 protein: CASSSALTGREGTQYF

J gene: TRBJ1-2
V gene: TRBV12-3/TRBV12-4
D gene: NA
clone size: NA
CDR3 DNA: TGTGCCAGCAGTTTACAGGGTGGTGGCTACACCTTC
CDR3 protein: CASSLQGGGYTF

J gene: TRBJ2-1
V gene: TRBV18
D gene: NA
clone size: NA
CDR3 DNA: TGTGCCAGCTCTCAGGGGCGAAATGAGCAGTTCTTC
CDR3 protein: CASSQGRNEQFF

J gene: TRBJ2-1
V gene: TRBV7-8
D gene: TRBD2
clone size: NA
CDR3 DNA: TGTGCCAGCAGTAGAAGGGGACTAGCGGGGTTTCACAATGAGCAGTTCTTC
CDR3 protein: CASSRRGLAGFHNEQFF

J gene: TRBJ1-2
V gene: TRBV5-6
D gene: TRBD1
clone size: NA
CDR3 DNA: TGTGCCAGCAGCTTCACCACAGGGGTCGGCTACACCTTC
CDR3 protein: CASSFTTGVGYTF

J gene: TRBJ2-5
V gene: TRBV3-1/TRBV3-2
D gene: NA
clone size: NA
CDR3 DNA: TGTGCCAGCAGCCAAGCGGGGCAGCAAGAGACCCAGTACTTC
CDR3 protein: CASSQAGQQETQYF

J gene: TRBJ2-7
V gene: TRBV27
D gene: NA
clone size: few
CDR3 DNA: TGTGCCAGCAGTTTCGGTGACAGTGTGAGTGAGCAGTACTTC
CDR3 protein: CASSFGDSVSEQYF

J gene: TRBJ2-2
V gene: TRBV12-3/TRBV12-4
D gene: NA
clone size: NA
CDR3 DNA: TGTGCCAGCAGTTTGCTGAACACCGGGGAGCTGTTTTTT
CDR3 protein: CASSLLNTGELFF

J gene: TRBJ1-3
V gene: TRBV25-1
D gene: NA
clone size: few
CDR3 DNA: TGTGCCAGCAGTGAAGGGGGATTGGGAAACACCATATATTTT
CDR3 protein: CASSEGGLGNTIYF

J gene: TRBJ2-2
V gene: TRBV6-4
D gene: TRBD1
clone size: NA
CDR3 DNA: TGTGCCAGCAGGAGACAGGGTGAAACCGGGGAGCTGTTTTTT
CDR3 protein: CASRRQGETGELFF

J gene: TRBJ1-5
V gene: TRBV12-3/TRBV12-4
D gene: TRBD1
clone size: NA
CDR3 DNA: TGTGCCAGCAGTTTTCAGGGGGATCAGCTCCAGCATTTT
CDR3 protein: CASSFQGDQLQHF

J gene: TRBJ2-3
V gene: TRBV11-2
D gene: NA
clone size: NA
CDR3 DNA: TGTGCCAGCAGCCACGAGCCCCGGTCAGATACGCAGTATTTT
CDR3 protein: CASSHEPRSDTQYF

J gene: TRBJ1-3
V gene: TRBV7-3
D gene: NA
clone size: NA
CDR3 DNA: TGTGCCAGCAGCTTATCAGGGGCTGTGGACACCATATATTTT
CDR3 protein: CASSLSGAVDTIYF

J gene: TRBJ2-7
V gene: TRBV19
D gene: NA
clone size: NA
CDR3 DNA: TGTGCCAGTAGTATAGTTAGCGGTTCTCCCTACGAGCAGTACTTC
CDR3 protein: CASSIVSGSPYEQYF

J gene: TRBJ2-2
V gene: TRBV9
D gene: NA
clone size: NA
CDR3 DNA: TGTGCCAGCAGCGTAGGTCTGGGTTACTCGAACACCGGGGAGCTGTTTTTT
CDR3 protein: CASSVGLGYSNTGELFF

J gene: TRBJ2-7
V gene: TRBV27
D gene: TRBD2
clone size: NA
CDR3 DNA: TGTGCCAGCAGTTTAGTGGGACTAGCGGCATCTACCTACGAGCAGTACTTC
CDR3 protein: CASSLVGLAASTYEQYF

J gene: TRBJ2-3
V gene: TRBV7-3
D gene: NA
clone size: NA
CDR3 DNA: TGTGCCAGCAGCTTATTCGGGACAAGAGACACAGATACGCAGTATTTT
CDR3 protein: CASSLFGTRDTDTQYF

J gene: TRBJ2-7
V gene: TRBV10-3
D gene: NA
clone size: NA
CDR3 DNA: TGTGCCATCAGTGAGTCCACAGGGAACGGGGGTAGGGACGAGCAGTACTTC
CDR3 protein: CAISESTGNGGRDEQYF

J gene: TRBJ1-5
V gene: TRBV18
D gene: TRBD1
clone size: NA
CDR3 DNA: TGTGCCAGCTCACCTTCGCTGGACAGGGGGTATCAGCCCCAGCATTTT
CDR3 protein: CASSPSLDRGYQPQHF

J gene: TRBJ2-3
V gene: TRBV3-1/TRBV3-2
D gene: NA
clone size: NA
CDR3 DNA: TGTGCCAGCAGCCTGAGGAAGGGAAGCACAGATACGCAGTATTTT
CDR3 protein: CASSLRKGSTDTQYF

J gene: TRBJ2-7
V gene: TRBV5-4
D gene: TRBD2
clone size: NA
CDR3 DNA: TGTGCCAGCAGCGGCGGGACTAGCGGCTCCTACGAGCAGTACTTC
CDR3 protein: CASSGGTSGSYEQYF

J gene: TRBJ2-3
V gene: TRBV6-5
D gene: NA
clone size: NA
CDR3 DNA: TGTGCCAGCGCAGGGACCCATCCCTCCACAGATACGCAGTATTTT
CDR3 protein: CASAGTHPSTDTQYF